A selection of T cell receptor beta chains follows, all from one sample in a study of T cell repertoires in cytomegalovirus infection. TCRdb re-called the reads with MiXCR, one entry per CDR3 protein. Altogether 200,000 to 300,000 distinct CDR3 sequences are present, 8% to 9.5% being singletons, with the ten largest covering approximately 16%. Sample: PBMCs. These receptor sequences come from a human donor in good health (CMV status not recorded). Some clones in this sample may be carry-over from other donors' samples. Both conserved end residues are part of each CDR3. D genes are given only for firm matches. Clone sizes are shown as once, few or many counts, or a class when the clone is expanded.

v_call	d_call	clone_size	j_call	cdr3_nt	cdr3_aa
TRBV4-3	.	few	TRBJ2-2	TGCGCCAGCAGCCAAGCCGGGTTAGGGCCCGGGGAGCTGTTTTTT	CASSQAGLGPGELFF
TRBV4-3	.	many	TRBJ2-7	TGCGCCAGCAGCCAAGATGTAATGGTCCACGAGCAGTACTTC	CASSQDVMVHEQYF
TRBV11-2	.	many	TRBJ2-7	TGTGCCAGCAGCCTGGGGTGGGCGGAAGACTACGAGCAGTACTTC	CASSLGWAEDYEQYF
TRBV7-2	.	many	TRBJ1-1	TGTGCCAGCAGCTCAAAGTGGGGGGGATGGACTGAAGCTTTCTTT	CASSSKWGGWTEAFF
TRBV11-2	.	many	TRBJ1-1	TGTGCCAGCAGCTCACTAAGCGGGCGCAACACTGAAGCTTTCTTT	CASSSLSGRNTEAFF
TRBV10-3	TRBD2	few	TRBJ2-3	TGTGCCATCACCCCGGGACTAGGACTAACAGATACGCAGTATTTT	CAITPGLGLTDTQYF
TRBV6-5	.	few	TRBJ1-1	TGTGCCAGCAGTTACGGACGGTTCACTGAAGCTTTCTTT	CASSYGRFTEAFF
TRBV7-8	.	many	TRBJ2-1	TGTGCCAGCAGCGGCCCCCGCCCCGCGGATGAGCAGTTCTTC	CASSGPRPADEQFF
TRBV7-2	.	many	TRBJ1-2	TGTGCCAGCAGCGATCAGGGGACGGTTAACTATGGCTACACCTTC	CASSDQGTVNYGYTF
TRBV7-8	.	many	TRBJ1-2	TGTGCCAGCAGCTCTACACGGGACGGAGTCTATGGCTACACCTTC	CASSSTRDGVYGYTF